What follows are 24 T cell receptor beta chains derived from one specimen sequenced in a study of blood T cell repertoires in COVID-19. Libraries were prepared by immunoSEQ multiplex PCR; TCRdb keeps only in-frame clonotypes and omits some of them. The repertoire holds approximately 150,000 clones, with roughly 83% as singletons. The sample comprised peripheral blood. Receptor source: a man in his sixties with acute or convalescent COVID-19.

The chain carries TRBV6-1 and TRBJ1-6; no definite D call. The CDR3 loop spans 14 amino acids. Germline V CDR1 and CDR2: MNHNS, SASEGT. The V end lost 3 bases, the J end lost 10 bases, and 13 bases lay between the germline ends. CDR3: CASSDAVGESPLHF. The CDR3 region has the DNA TGTGCCAGCAGTGATGCGGTGGGAGAGTCACCCCTCCACTTT.

The V call is TRBV19, the J call TRBJ2-6, with D possibly matching TRBD1 (6 bases). The ends were cut back, 7 bases at V and 2 bases at J, with 18 bases in the middle. There are 17 residues in the CDR3. CDR1 LNHDA and CDR2 SQIVND come from the germline V gene (reference sequence). CDR3 protein: CASTPLMGTTGANVLTF. CDR3 nucleotides: TGTGCCAGTACTCCCCTGATGGGGACAACTGGGGCCAACGTCCTGACTTTC.

V usage is TRBV11-2 and J usage is TRBJ2-7, with D perhaps TRBD1 (5 bases). The V and J ends lost 0 bases and 3 bases respectively, with 12 bases between them. From germline, CDR1 is SGHAT and CDR2 FQNNGV. The CDR3 is 15 amino acids. The CDR3 coding sequence is TGTGCCAGCAGCTTAGAGGCAGGGTCTTACTACGAGCAGTACTTC. It encodes CASSLEAGSYYEQYF.

The chain carries TRBV6-5 and TRBJ1-1; 11 positions match TRBD1. The CDR3 is 15 amino acids. V lost 4 bases and J lost 3; bases outside the gene matches: 4. The germline V gene has CDR1 MNHEY and CDR2 SVGAGI. CDR3 sequence: CASSSPGQGDTEAFF. Here the CDR3 DNA reads TGTGCCAGCAGTTCCCCGGGACAGGGGGACACTGAAGCTTTCTTT.

This chain joins TRBV11-2 and TRBJ1-2, with 7 bases matching TRBD1. The CDR3 is 16 amino acids. Trimming at V came to 4 bases and at J to 1 base, leaving 9 bases not matched to a gene. Looked up from germline, CDR1 is SGHAT and CDR2 is FQNNGV. This CDR3 is CASSSSRDRFNYGYTF. Written as DNA, the CDR3 is TGTGCCAGCAGCTCATCCCGGGACAGATTTAACTATGGCTACACCTTC. The whole variable domain, remainder taken from reference TRBV11-2 and TRBJ1-2, is EAGVAQSPRYKIIEKRQSVAFWCNPISGHATLYWYQQILGQGPKLLIQFQNNGVVDDSQLPKDRFSAERLKGVDSTLKIQPAKLEDSAVYLCASSSSRDRFNYGYTFGSGTRLTVV.

CDR3 DNA: TGTGCCAGCAGCTTAAGTCGAGAGGGTGAGCAGTTCTTC. Encoded protein: CASSLSREGEQFF. The gene calls are TRBV7-3 and TRBJ2-1, with a tentative D call TRBD2 (5 bases). CDR1 and CDR2 (germline): SGHTA, FQGTGA. The CDR3 is 13 residues long. V was clipped by 1 base and J by 9 bases, with 10 bases between them.

This sequence joins TRBV20-1 and TRBJ1-2; no clear D. CDR1 is DFQATT, CDR2 SNEGSKA, per germline (reference sequence). The CDR3 loop spans 16 amino acids. The V and J ends lost 3 bases and 4 bases respectively, with 21 bases between them. CDR3 in DNA: TGCAGTGCTAGTGTCCCAAGCCCCACAGATGGCTATGGCTACACCTTC. Its translation is CSASVPSPTDGYGYTF.

This sequence joins TRBV7-9 and TRBJ2-1, with a tentative D call TRBD2 (5 bases). V gave up 3 bases and J gave up 6 bases, with 12 bases separating them. The CDR3 runs 14 residues. Germline V gene sequence: CDR1 SEHNR, CDR2 FQNEAQ (reference sequence). The CDR3 bases are TGTGCCAGCAGCTTTTCGGGGTTCAGCAATGAGCAGTTCTTC. Its translation is CASSFSGFSNEQFF.

This chain uses TRBV6-5 with TRBJ2-2, with no clear D. Germline V gene lookup returns CDR1 MNHEY and CDR2 SVGAGI. Trimming removed 0 bases at V and 7 bases at J, with 9 bases between. CDR3 length: 14 residues. This CDR3 is CASSYSSRIGELFF. For the CDR3, the DNA is TGTGCCAGCAGTTACTCGTCGAGAATCGGGGAGCTGTTTTTT.

The chain links TRBV7-9 to TRBJ1-3, with 9 bases identical to TRBD1. This CDR3 comprises 16 residues. Trimming cost V 2 bases and J 2 bases; bases outside gene matches: 4. Looked up from germline, CDR1 is SEHNR and CDR2 is FQNEAQ (reference sequence). CDR3 DNA sequence: TGTGCCAGCAGCTTATCCCGGACAGGGGCTGGAAACACCATATATTTT. Translated: CASSLSRTGAGNTIYF.

The table lists this clone with a count of one. The chain is built from TRBV6-6 and TRBJ2-7; D possibly corresponds to TRBD1 (6 bases). The ends were cut back, 2 bases at V and 6 bases at J, with 20 bases in the middle. There are 16 residues in the CDR3. Germline-derived CDR1 and CDR2 are MNHNY and SVGAGI (reference sequence). DNA of the CDR3: TGTGCCAGCAGTTACAAATCCGCGGGCACAGGGTCCGAGCAGTACTTC. It translates to CASSYKSAGTGSEQYF.

This chain links TRBV19 with TRBJ2-1; 8 bases agree with TRBD2. There are 15 residues in the CDR3. V shed 4 bases and J 3 bases; nucleotides not matched to a gene: 5. Germline assignment: CDR1 LNHDA and CDR2 SQIVND (reference sequence). The CDR3 region is CASSSTSGSYNEQFF. CDR3 DNA sequence: TGTGCCAGTAGTAGCACAAGCGGGAGCTACAATGAGCAGTTCTTC. The whole variable domain, filled in from reference TRBV19 and TRBJ2-1, reads DGGITQSPKYLFRKEGQNVTLSCEQNLNHDAMYWYRQDPGQGLRLIYYSQIVNDFQKGDIAEGYSVSREKKESFPLTVTSAQKNPTAFYLCASSSTSGSYNEQFFGPGTRLTVL.

This clone has just one count. The gene calls are TRBV19 and TRBJ2-3, with 11 bases matching TRBD2. Per germline, CDR1 LNHDA and CDR2 SQIVND (reference sequence). V lost 4 bases and J lost 2; bases outside the gene matches: 2. This CDR3 region has 15 residues. CDR3 sequence (DNA): TGTGCCAGTAGTAAGGGACTAGCGGACACAGATACGCAGTATTTT. Protein sequence: CASSKGLADTDTQYF.

The chain couples TRBV6-5 to TRBJ1-5; a weak D match, TRBD1 (6 bases). Germline V gives CDR1 MNHEY, CDR2 SVGAGI. Trimming removed 6 bases from V and 0 bases from J, with 12 bases in between. The length of the CDR3 is 15 residues. In nucleotides, the CDR3 is TGTGCCAGCAGCCTAGGGGGATATAGCAATCAGCCCCAGCATTTT. Translation: CASSLGGYSNQPQHF.

In this sample, this clone turned up once. The chain recombines TRBV3-1 (or the pseudogene TRBV3-2) with TRBJ1-4; weak D call: TRBD1 (6 bases). The V gene lost 1 base and the J gene lost 7 bases, with 19 bases spanning the gap. The CDR3 runs 17 residues. Germline lookup yields CDR1 LGHDT and CDR2 YNNKEL (reference sequence). Here the CDR3 reads CASSQVSAGAYGEKLFF. CDR3 sequence (DNA): TGTGCCAGCAGCCAAGTATCGGCGGGGGCGTATGGTGAAAAACTGTTTTTT.

The genes are TRBV15 and TRBJ1-2; tentatively, D is TRBD1 (5 bases). The CDR3 runs to 12 residues. Looked up from germline, CDR1 is LNHNV and CDR2 is YYDKDF (reference sequence). The V end lost 3 bases, the J end lost 7 bases, and 9 bases lay between the germline ends. The CDR3 here is CATSSYRSGYTF. The CDR3 DNA sequence: TGTGCCACCAGCAGCTACAGGTCTGGCTACACCTTC.

The gene calls are TRBV20-1 and TRBJ1-5; D unclear. Germline V lookup: CDR1 DFQATT, CDR2 SNEGSKA (reference sequence). This CDR3 region has 11 residues. In DNA, the CDR3 is TGCGCAATGGGAGACATTCAGCCCCAGCATTTT. It translates to CAMGDIQPQHF.

V gene TRBV18 combines with J gene TRBJ1-1; tentatively, D is TRBD1 (6 bases). Between the trimmed V and J ends, which lost 3 bases and 0 bases, there was a span of 11 bases. The CDR3 is 15 residues long. The V gene's germline CDR1 is KGHSH and CDR2 LQKENI. This chain's CDR3 is CASSPATGLNTEAFF. As DNA, the CDR3 is TGTGCCAGCTCACCCGCGACAGGACTGAACACTGAAGCTTTCTTT.

V is TRBV10-1 and J is TRBJ2-7; 7 positions match TRBD2. This CDR3 comprises 14 residues. V shed 5 bases and J 6 bases; nucleotides not matched to a gene: 10. Per germline, CDR1 WNHNN and CDR2 SYGVQD (reference sequence). The CDR3 DNA reads TGCGCCAGCAGTCCGGACCCTAGCGGAACCGAGCAGTACTTC. Its translation is CASSPDPSGTEQYF.

In this sample, this clone turned up once. CDR3 sequence: CASSQKQGTYGYTF. CDR3 in DNA: TGTGCCAGCAGCCAGAAACAGGGGACCTATGGCTACACCTTC. V usage is TRBV5-6 and J usage is TRBJ1-2; 7 nucleotides align to TRBD1. CDR1 and CDR2 (germline): SGHDT, YYEEEE. J gave up 4 bases and V 4 bases, and 7 bases lay outside the gene matches. This CDR3 region has 14 residues.

This clone was recorded only once. V gene TRBV9 combines with J gene TRBJ2-3; D not certain. Germline V gene sequence: CDR1 SGDLS, CDR2 YYNGEE. The CDR3 spans 14 residues. V was trimmed by 0 bases and J by 4 bases, leaving 9 bases between them. CDR3 in amino acids: CASSVVLASDTQYF. The CDR3 region has the DNA TGTGCCAGCAGCGTAGTATTAGCTTCAGATACGCAGTATTTT.

V usage is TRBV27 and J usage is TRBJ2-2; 7 bases map to TRBD2. V shed 1 base and J 7 bases; nucleotides not matched to a gene: 3. This CDR3 contains 14 residues. Germline V lookup: CDR1 MNHEY, CDR2 SMNVEV (reference sequence). CDR3 region: CASSLLREHGELFF. The CDR3 DNA reads TGTGCCAGCAGTTTATTGCGGGAGCACGGGGAGCTGTTTTTT.

The J gene is TRBJ2-7, the V gene TRBV5-1, with 14 bases lining up with TRBD2. Germline CDR1 and CDR2: SGHRS and YFSETQ. The CDR3 sequence is 17 residues long. The J segment lost 0 bases and the V segment lost 5 bases, leaving 7 bases of the junction unmatched. The CDR3 loop is CASSSGLAGANSYEQYF. Written as DNA, the CDR3 is TGCGCCAGCAGTTCGGGACTAGCGGGGGCCAACTCCTACGAGCAGTACTTC.

The chain uses TRBV5-1 and TRBJ2-1, with D unclear. The CDR3 is 13 amino acids. With 5 bases removed from V and 5 bases from J, the gap between germline ends came to 11 bases. Looked up from germline, CDR1 is SGHRS and CDR2 is YFSETQ. The CDR3 spells CASRRLGHNEQFF. The CDR3 bases are TGCGCCAGCAGACGCCTTGGGCACAATGAGCAGTTCTTC.